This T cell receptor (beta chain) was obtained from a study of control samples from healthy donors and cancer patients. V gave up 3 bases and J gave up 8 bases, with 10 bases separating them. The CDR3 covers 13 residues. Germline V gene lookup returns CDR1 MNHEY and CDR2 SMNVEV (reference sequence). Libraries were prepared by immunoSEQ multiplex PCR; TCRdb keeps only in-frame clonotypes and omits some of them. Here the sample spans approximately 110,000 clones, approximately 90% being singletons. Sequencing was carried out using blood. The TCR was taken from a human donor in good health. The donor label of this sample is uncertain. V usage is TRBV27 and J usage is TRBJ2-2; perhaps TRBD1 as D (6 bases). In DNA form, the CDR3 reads TGTGCCAGCAGTTTCAGGGGAAGAGGGGAGCTGTTTTTT. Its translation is CASSFRGRGELFF.